A selection of T cell receptor beta chains follows, all from one sample in a study of cytomegalovirus exposure and HLA in healthy donors. The method was immunoSEQ multiplex PCR; TCRdb's version includes in-frame clones alone and lacks a portion of them. The data show 100,000 to 150,000 clones, more than 65% seen once. Sequencing input: PBMCs. The receptors derive from a woman aged 40 to 55 in good health and CMV-seropositive. CDR3s include the opening cysteine and the closing phenylalanine or tryptophan. The order of the fields is CDR3 protein, D gene, J gene, V gene. D genes are given only for firm matches.

cdr3_aa: CASSFRGGGTDTQYF
d_call: TRBD2
j_call: TRBJ2-3
v_call: TRBV28

cdr3_aa: CASSVTVNTEAFF
d_call: -
j_call: TRBJ1-1
v_call: TRBV9

cdr3_aa: CASSKGVLDQPQHF
d_call: -
j_call: TRBJ1-5
v_call: TRBV9

cdr3_aa: CASSQAVYSYEQYF
d_call: -
j_call: TRBJ2-7
v_call: TRBV4-1

cdr3_aa: CSVVSLTGSTDTQYF
d_call: -
j_call: TRBJ2-3
v_call: TRBV29-1

cdr3_aa: CASSEGTGAGYEQYF
d_call: TRBD1
j_call: -
v_call: TRBV2

cdr3_aa: CASSTGAGGYTF
d_call: TRBD1
j_call: TRBJ1-2
v_call: TRBV6-5

cdr3_aa: CASSPAGGYREQYF
d_call: TRBD2
j_call: TRBJ2-7
v_call: TRBV28

cdr3_aa: CASSDSAGSYNEQFF
d_call: -
j_call: TRBJ2-1
v_call: TRBV6-4

cdr3_aa: CASSLAGTSAYNEQFF
d_call: TRBD2
j_call: TRBJ2-1
v_call: TRBV7-9

cdr3_aa: CASSAPTGGTSYGYTF
d_call: -
j_call: TRBJ1-2
v_call: TRBV5-1

cdr3_aa: CASSLTGLAGTREEQYF
d_call: TRBD2
j_call: TRBJ2-7
v_call: TRBV11-2

cdr3_aa: CASSLRGDEQYF
d_call: TRBD2
j_call: TRBJ2-7
v_call: TRBV27

cdr3_aa: CASSLTSGRAQETQYF
d_call: TRBD2
j_call: TRBJ2-5
v_call: TRBV19

cdr3_aa: CASSSGLKGSRDTQYF
d_call: -
j_call: TRBJ2-3
v_call: TRBV18

cdr3_aa: CASSEWGEGPQETQYF
d_call: TRBD2
j_call: TRBJ2-5
v_call: TRBV2

cdr3_aa: CSVERTGDTEAFF
d_call: TRBD1
j_call: TRBJ1-1
v_call: TRBV29-1

cdr3_aa: CAWATGVIYNEQFF
d_call: -
j_call: TRBJ2-1
v_call: TRBV30

cdr3_aa: CASMRAGLNSGNTIYF
d_call: -
j_call: TRBJ1-3
v_call: TRBV28

cdr3_aa: CASTTKGGSSYEQYF
d_call: -
j_call: TRBJ2-7
v_call: TRBV6-5

cdr3_aa: CACSQGAINEKLFF
d_call: TRBD1
j_call: TRBJ1-4
v_call: TRBV30

cdr3_aa: CSVRGQGKVEQYF
d_call: TRBD1
j_call: TRBJ2-7
v_call: TRBV29-1

cdr3_aa: CASSPRQGLNEQYF
d_call: TRBD1
j_call: TRBJ2-7
v_call: TRBV5-1

cdr3_aa: CASSSIGGRGQETQYF
d_call: -
j_call: TRBJ2-5
v_call: TRBV5-1

cdr3_aa: CASSLLGTSGVYEQFF
d_call: TRBD2
j_call: TRBJ2-1
v_call: TRBV28

cdr3_aa: CASSPFGTGNTEAFF
d_call: -
j_call: TRBJ1-1
v_call: TRBV18

cdr3_aa: CASSAGSGSGANVLTF
d_call: -
j_call: TRBJ2-6
v_call: TRBV2

cdr3_aa: CASRRPAGRFYEQYF
d_call: -
j_call: TRBJ2-7
v_call: TRBV28

cdr3_aa: CASSLRFPAKSGRPQENTGELFF
d_call: TRBD2
j_call: TRBJ2-2
v_call: TRBV5-1

cdr3_aa: CASSLGLAGEIEQFF
d_call: TRBD2
j_call: TRBJ2-1
v_call: TRBV5-1

cdr3_aa: CASSVMRNTQYF
d_call: -
j_call: TRBJ2-3
v_call: TRBV7-6

cdr3_aa: CAWRRIAGVSYEQYF
d_call: TRBD2
j_call: TRBJ2-7
v_call: TRBV30

cdr3_aa: CASSFIGRQGPSSFVYGYTF
d_call: -
j_call: TRBJ1-2
v_call: TRBV27

cdr3_aa: CASSYFSRPTDTQYF
d_call: -
j_call: TRBJ2-3
v_call: TRBV6-6

cdr3_aa: CASKEGPQLNTEAFF
d_call: -
j_call: TRBJ1-1
v_call: TRBV2

cdr3_aa: CASRENSGRAYEQYF
d_call: TRBD2
j_call: TRBJ2-7
v_call: TRBV10-2

cdr3_aa: CASSRTGGEETQYF
d_call: TRBD1
j_call: TRBJ2-5
v_call: TRBV6-5

cdr3_aa: CASSDRLAGGLRVF
d_call: TRBD2
j_call: TRBJ2-1
v_call: TRBV6-1

cdr3_aa: CASSLAQGADTQYF
d_call: TRBD1
j_call: TRBJ2-3
v_call: TRBV7-9

cdr3_aa: CASTANSNQPQHF
d_call: -
j_call: TRBJ1-5
v_call: TRBV6-5

cdr3_aa: CASSPLYQQPTEQYF
d_call: -
j_call: -
v_call: TRBV4-1

cdr3_aa: CASRVLNQPQHF
d_call: -
j_call: TRBJ1-5
v_call: TRBV6-1

cdr3_aa: CASREGQGRRNEQFF
d_call: TRBD1
j_call: TRBJ2-1
v_call: TRBV5-1

cdr3_aa: CASSGSDGNTIYF
d_call: -
j_call: TRBJ1-3
v_call: TRBV11-2

cdr3_aa: CASSFGGLNQPQHF
d_call: -
j_call: TRBJ1-5
v_call: TRBV5-1

cdr3_aa: CASSFEGWETQYF
d_call: -
j_call: TRBJ2-5
v_call: TRBV5-1

cdr3_aa: CASSPRRYADTQYF
d_call: -
j_call: TRBJ2-3
v_call: TRBV7-6

cdr3_aa: CASSQEASARSYEQYF
d_call: -
j_call: TRBJ2-7
v_call: TRBV4-2

cdr3_aa: CASMSGSSYNEQFF
d_call: -
j_call: TRBJ2-1
v_call: TRBV2

cdr3_aa: CAISLGGGAGYEQYF
d_call: -
j_call: TRBJ2-7
v_call: TRBV10-3

cdr3_aa: CATSRETSASYEQYF
d_call: TRBD2
j_call: TRBJ2-7
v_call: TRBV15

cdr3_aa: CASSSSRLAGSTDTQYF
d_call: TRBD2
j_call: TRBJ2-3
v_call: TRBV27

cdr3_aa: CASSLRSDSTDTQYF
d_call: -
j_call: TRBJ2-3
v_call: TRBV5-1

cdr3_aa: CASSPSGTSATDTQYF
d_call: TRBD2
j_call: TRBJ2-3
v_call: TRBV7-9

cdr3_aa: CASSPRGALTGELFF
d_call: -
j_call: TRBJ2-2
v_call: TRBV4-1

cdr3_aa: CASSLALGGVSTDTQYF
d_call: -
j_call: TRBJ2-3
v_call: TRBV5-1